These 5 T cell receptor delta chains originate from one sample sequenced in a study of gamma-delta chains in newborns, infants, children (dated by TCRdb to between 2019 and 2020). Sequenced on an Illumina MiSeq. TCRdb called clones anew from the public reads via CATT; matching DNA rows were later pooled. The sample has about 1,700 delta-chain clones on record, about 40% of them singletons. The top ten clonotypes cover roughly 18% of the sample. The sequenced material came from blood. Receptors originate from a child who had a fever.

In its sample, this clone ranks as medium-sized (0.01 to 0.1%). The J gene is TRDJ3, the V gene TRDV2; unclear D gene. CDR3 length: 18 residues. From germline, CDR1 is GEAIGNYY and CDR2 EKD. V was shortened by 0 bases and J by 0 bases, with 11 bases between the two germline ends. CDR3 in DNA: TGTGCCTGTGACACCGGTAATCGAGACTCCTGGGACACCCGACAGATGTTTTTC. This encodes CACDTGNRDSWDTRQMFF.

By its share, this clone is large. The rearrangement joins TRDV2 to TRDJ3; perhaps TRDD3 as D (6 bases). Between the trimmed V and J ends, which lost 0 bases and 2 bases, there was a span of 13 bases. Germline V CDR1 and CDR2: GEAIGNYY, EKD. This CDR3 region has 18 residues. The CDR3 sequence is CACDTAGGITWDTRQMFF. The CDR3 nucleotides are TGTGCCTGTGACACCGCGGGGGGAATAACCTGGGACACCCGACAGATGTTTTTC.

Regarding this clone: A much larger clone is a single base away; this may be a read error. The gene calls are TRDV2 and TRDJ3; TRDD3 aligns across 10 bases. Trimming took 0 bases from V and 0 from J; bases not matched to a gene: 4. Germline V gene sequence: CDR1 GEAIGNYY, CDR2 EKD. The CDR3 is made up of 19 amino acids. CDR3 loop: CACDTLGDIDSWDTRQMFF. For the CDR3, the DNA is TGTGCCTGTGACACCCTGGGGGATATTGACTCCTGGGACACCCGACAGATGTTTTTC.

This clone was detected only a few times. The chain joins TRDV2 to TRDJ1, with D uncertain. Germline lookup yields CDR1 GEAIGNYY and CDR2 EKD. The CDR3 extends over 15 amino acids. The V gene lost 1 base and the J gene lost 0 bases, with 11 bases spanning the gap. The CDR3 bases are TGTGCCTGTGACACGATATCAGCGTACACCGATAAACTCATCTTT. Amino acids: CACDTISAYTDKLIF.

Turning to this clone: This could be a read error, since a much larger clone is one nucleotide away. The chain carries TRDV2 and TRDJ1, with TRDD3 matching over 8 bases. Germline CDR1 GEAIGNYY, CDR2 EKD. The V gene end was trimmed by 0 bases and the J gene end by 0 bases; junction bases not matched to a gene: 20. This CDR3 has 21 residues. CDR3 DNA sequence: TGTGCCTGTGACACCGTTTGGGGGGTTGGGGGATTTGACGGGTACACCGATAAACTCATCTTT. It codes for CACDTVWGVGGFDGYTDKLIF.